The 9 T cell receptor beta chains below all came from one sample that was sequenced in a study of shared clonotypes between healthy human individuals. The naive CD8 subset, CD45RO-negative cells positively selected for CCR7, excluded terminally differentiated effector memory CD45RA+ cells. Clones were sequenced by immunoSEQ multiplex PCR, and TCRdb holds only the in-frame ones, with some missing. Here the sample spans some 740,000 clones, 80% to 95% being singletons. The material sequenced was naive CD8+ T cells sorted from blood. These receptors were collected from a man aged 25 to 45 in good health.

This clone was seen a few times. This chain uses TRBV6-5 with TRBJ2-7; TRBD2 agrees at 7 bases. Germline assignment: CDR1 MNHEY and CDR2 SVGAGI. The CDR3 spans 14 residues. Trimming cost V 2 bases and J 2 bases; bases outside gene matches: 3. CDR3 coding DNA: TGTGCCAGCAGTTACGGACTAGGCACCTACGAGCAGTACTTC. It encodes CASSYGLGTYEQYF.

V is TRBV27 and J is TRBJ1-5, with D unresolved. The CDR3 contains 15 residues. Germline lookup yields CDR1 MNHEY and CDR2 SMNVEV (reference sequence). Between the trimmed V and J ends, which lost 3 bases and 0 bases, there was a span of 9 bases. The CDR3 loop reads CASSFVFDSNQPQHF. CDR3 sequence (DNA): TGTGCCAGCAGTTTTGTGTTTGATAGCAATCAGCCCCAGCATTTT.

The V gene is TRBV10-1, the J gene TRBJ2-3, with 14 bases that match TRBD2. This CDR3 has 17 amino acids. The V gene's germline CDR1 is WNHNN and CDR2 SYGVQD (reference sequence). V lost 2 bases and J lost 1; bases outside the gene matches: 2. This CDR3 reads CASSEPGLAGGTDTQYF. CDR3 nucleotide sequence: TGCGCCAGCAGTGAGCCGGGACTAGCGGGAGGCACAGATACGCAGTATTTT.

The chain employs TRBV21-1 and TRBJ2-1; TRBD1 was called by the table and not checked on the DNA. TRBV21-1 is a pseudogene segment. This CDR3 spans 20 amino acids. The CDR3 DNA follows: TGTGCCAGCAGTCCAGCCGGAGAGGGACAACGGATGAAGGGTTACAATGAGCAGTTCTTC. Its translation is CASSPAGEGQRMKGYNEQFF.

The V gene is TRBV6-6, the J gene TRBJ1-5, with D maybe TRBD1 (6 bases). This CDR3 region has 13 residues. Trimming removed 7 bases from V and 7 bases from J, with 14 bases in between. Germline values: CDR1 MNHNY, CDR2 SVGAGI (reference sequence). CDR3 DNA sequence: TGTGCCAGCACTGTACTAGGGGGACAGCCCCAGCATTTT. This encodes CASTVLGGQPQHF.

As to this clone: This same CDR3 is encoded by further DNA sequences in the sample. This chain joins TRBV29-1 and TRBJ2-7; perhaps TRBD1 as D (6 bases). V was pared by 6 bases and J by 3 bases, with 9 bases between. The germline V gene has CDR1 SQVTM and CDR2 ANQGSEA. This CDR3 is built from 11 residues. CDR3 coding DNA: TGCAGCGTGCTACAGGGCTACGAGCAGTACTTC. This sequence encodes CSVLQGYEQYF.

The chain employs TRBV7-8 and TRBJ1-2, with TRBD1 matching over 9 bases. The CDR3 has 16 residues. CDR1 is SGHVS and CDR2 is FQNEAQ in the germline V gene. J gave up 5 bases and V 2 bases, and 9 bases lay outside the gene matches. The DNA of the CDR3 is TGTGCCAGCAGCTTATTCTCACCGGGACAGGGATATGGCTACACCTTC. Protein sequence: CASSLFSPGQGYGYTF.

V gene TRBV20-1 combines with J gene TRBJ2-1; 7 positions agree with TRBD2. Germline V gene data show CDR1 as DFQATT and CDR2 as SNEGSKA (reference sequence). V dropped 5 bases and J dropped 9; count of bases not matched to a gene: 1. CDR3 length: 10 residues. This CDR3 reads CSAQRGEQFF. The CDR3, as DNA: TGCAGTGCTCAGCGGGGTGAGCAGTTCTTC.

The chain joins TRBV9 to TRBJ2-4; either TRBD1 or TRBD2 may supply D (5 bases each). The V end was cut by 0 bases, the J end by 6 bases, with 10 bases between. The CDR3 spans 14 residues. Germline CDR1 reads SGDLS; CDR2 reads YYNGEE. CDR3 in DNA: TGTGCCAGCAGCGTAGAAGGGGCGGGAAACATTCAGTACTTC. Amino acids: CASSVEGAGNIQYF.